This TCR beta chain was found in a study of blood T cell repertoires in COVID-19. Self-reported history from a screening survey and questionnaire set each donor's cohort. Method: immunoSEQ multiplex PCR; TCRdb's copy keeps in-frame clones and lacks some. The table shows 150,000 to 250,000 clones, with 80% to 90% occurring only once. The germline gives CDR1 SNHLY, CDR2 FYNNEI. The CDR3 totals 15 residues. Trimming took 8 bases from V and 4 from J, leaving 18 bases between them. This TCR was sampled from a man between 40 and 49 years old who had recovered from COVID-19. The chain uses TRBV2 and TRBJ1-5, with D tentatively TRBD1 (5 bases). The sequenced sample was PBMCs or T cells enriched from blood (not recorded which). The CDR3 sequence: CASGVLFRENQPQHF. CDR3 DNA sequence: TGTGCCAGCGGGGTACTTTTCAGGGAAAATCAGCCCCAGCATTTT.